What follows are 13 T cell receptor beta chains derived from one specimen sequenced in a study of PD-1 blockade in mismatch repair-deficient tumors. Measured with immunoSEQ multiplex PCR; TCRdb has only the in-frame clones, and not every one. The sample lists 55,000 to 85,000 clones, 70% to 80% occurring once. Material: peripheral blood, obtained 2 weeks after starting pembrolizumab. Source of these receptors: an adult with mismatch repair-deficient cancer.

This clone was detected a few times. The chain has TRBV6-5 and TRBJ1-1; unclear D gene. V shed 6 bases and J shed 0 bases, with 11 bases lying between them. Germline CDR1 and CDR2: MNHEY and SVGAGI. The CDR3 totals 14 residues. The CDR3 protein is CASRQIILNTEAFF. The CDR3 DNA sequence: TGTGCCAGCAGACAGATCATCTTGAACACTGAAGCTTTCTTT.

This CDR3 reads CSVPGQGTTDTQYF. CDR3 DNA sequence: TGCAGCGTTCCGGGACAGGGGACCACAGATACGCAGTATTTT. This rearrangement joins TRBV29-1 to TRBJ2-3; the match to TRBD1 covers 10 bases. Unmatched junction bases numbered 4, after V lost 5 bases and J lost 2 bases. The CDR3 is made up of 14 amino acids. Per the germline V gene, CDR1 is SQVTM and CDR2 is ANQGSEA.

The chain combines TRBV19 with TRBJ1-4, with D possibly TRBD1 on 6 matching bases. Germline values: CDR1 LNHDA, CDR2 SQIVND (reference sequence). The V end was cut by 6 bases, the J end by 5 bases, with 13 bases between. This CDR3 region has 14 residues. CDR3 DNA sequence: TGTGCCAGTAGATCGGGACACTTGAATGAAAAACTGTTTTTT. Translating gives CASRSGHLNEKLFF.

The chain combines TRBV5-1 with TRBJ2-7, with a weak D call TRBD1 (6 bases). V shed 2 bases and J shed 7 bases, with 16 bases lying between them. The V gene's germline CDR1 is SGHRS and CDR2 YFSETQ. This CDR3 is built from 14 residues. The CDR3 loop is CASSFAGAAREQYF. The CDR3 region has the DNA TGCGCCAGCAGCTTCGCAGGGGCCGCAAGGGAGCAGTACTTC. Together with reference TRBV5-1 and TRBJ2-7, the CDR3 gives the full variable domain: KAGVTQTPRYLIKTRGQQVTLSCSPISGHRSVSWYQQTPGQGLQFLFEYFSETQRNKGNFPGRFSGRQFSNSRSEMNVSTLELGDSALYLCASSFAGAAREQYFGPGTRLTVT.

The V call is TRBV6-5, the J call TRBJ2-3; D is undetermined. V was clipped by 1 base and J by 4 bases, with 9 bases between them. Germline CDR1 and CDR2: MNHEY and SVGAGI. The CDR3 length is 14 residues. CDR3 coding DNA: TGTGCCAGCAGTTACTGGCAGGAAGCAGATACGCAGTATTTT. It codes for CASSYWQEADTQYF.

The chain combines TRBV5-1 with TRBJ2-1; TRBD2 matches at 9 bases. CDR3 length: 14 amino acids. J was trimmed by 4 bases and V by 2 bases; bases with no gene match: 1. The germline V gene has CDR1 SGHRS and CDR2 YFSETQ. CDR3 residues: CASSFTSGYNEQFF. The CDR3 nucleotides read TGCGCCAGCAGCTTTACTAGCGGGTACAATGAGCAGTTCTTC.

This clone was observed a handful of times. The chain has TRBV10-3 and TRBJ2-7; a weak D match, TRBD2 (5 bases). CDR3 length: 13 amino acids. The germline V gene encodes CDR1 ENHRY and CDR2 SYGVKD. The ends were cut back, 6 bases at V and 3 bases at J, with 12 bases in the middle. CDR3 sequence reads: CAIREAGGYEQYF. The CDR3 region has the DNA TGTGCCATCAGGGAGGCAGGAGGCTACGAGCAGTACTTC.

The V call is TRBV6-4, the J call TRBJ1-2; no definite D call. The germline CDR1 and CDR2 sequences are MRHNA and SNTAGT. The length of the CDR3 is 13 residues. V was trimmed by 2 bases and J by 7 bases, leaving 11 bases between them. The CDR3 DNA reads TGTGCCAGCAGTGACACTAGGGTTGGTGGCTACACCTTC. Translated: CASSDTRVGGYTF.

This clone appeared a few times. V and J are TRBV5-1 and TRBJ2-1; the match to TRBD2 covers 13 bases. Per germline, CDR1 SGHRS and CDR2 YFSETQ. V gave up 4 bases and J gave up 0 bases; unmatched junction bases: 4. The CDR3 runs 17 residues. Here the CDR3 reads CASSPWTSGSSYNEQFF. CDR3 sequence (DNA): TGCGCCAGCAGCCCATGGACTAGCGGGAGCTCCTACAATGAGCAGTTCTTC.

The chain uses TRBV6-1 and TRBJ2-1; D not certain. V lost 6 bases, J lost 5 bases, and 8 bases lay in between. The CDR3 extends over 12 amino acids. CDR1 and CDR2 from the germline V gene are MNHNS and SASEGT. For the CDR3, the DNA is TGTGCCAGCAGCCAGAGGAACAATGAGCAGTTCTTC. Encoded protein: CASSQRNNEQFF.

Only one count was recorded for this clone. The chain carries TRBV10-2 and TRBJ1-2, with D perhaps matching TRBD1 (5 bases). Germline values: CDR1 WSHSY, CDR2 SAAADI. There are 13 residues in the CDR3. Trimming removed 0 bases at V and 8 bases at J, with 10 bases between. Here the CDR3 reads CASSESGGYGYTF. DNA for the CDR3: TGCGCCAGCAGTGAGTCTGGGGGGTACGGCTACACCTTC.

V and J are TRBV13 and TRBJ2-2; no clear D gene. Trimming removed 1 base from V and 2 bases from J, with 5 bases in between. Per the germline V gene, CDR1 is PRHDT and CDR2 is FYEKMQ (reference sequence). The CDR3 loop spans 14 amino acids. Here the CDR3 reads CASSLAGNTGELFF. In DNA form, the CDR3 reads TGTGCCAGCAGCTTAGCGGGTAACACCGGGGAGCTGTTTTTT. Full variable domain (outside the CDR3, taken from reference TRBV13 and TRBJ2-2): AAGVIQSPRHLIKEKRETATLKCYPIPRHDTVYWYQQGPGQDPQFLISFYEKMQSDKGSIPDRFSAQQFSDYHSELNMSSLELGDSALYFCASSLAGNTGELFFGEGSRLTVL.

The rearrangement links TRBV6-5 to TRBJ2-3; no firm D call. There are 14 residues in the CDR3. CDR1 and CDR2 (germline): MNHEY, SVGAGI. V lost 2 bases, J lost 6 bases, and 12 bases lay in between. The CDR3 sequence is CASSYTNVADTQYF. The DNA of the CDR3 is TGTGCCAGCAGTTACACTAACGTCGCTGATACGCAGTATTTT.